This TCR beta chain is drawn from a study of spatial heterogeneity in lung cancer. The time point denotes: sample taken at primary tumor resection. This clonotype was seen at least ten times. Germline CDR1 is MNHNS and CDR2 is SASEGT. The CDR3 has 14 amino acids. Trimming cost V 6 bases and J 0 bases, with 9 bases left between them. Every TCR cDNA molecule bore its own unique molecular identifier. TCRdb recomputed calls from the 5' RACE reads with MiXCR, one row per CDR3 protein. Altogether nearly 2,500 distinct CDR3 sequences are present, 1.9% being singletons, with the ten largest covering around 19%.

The rearrangement joins TRBV6-1 to TRBJ1-3; D gene uncertain. Sequencing used normal lung tissue next to the tumor, obtained at surgery. The sequence derives from a male donor with early-stage non-small cell lung cancer. The CDR3 loop reads CASSEAISGNTIYF. For the CDR3, the DNA is TGTGCCAGCAGCGAGGCCATCTCTGGAAACACCATATATTTT.